This T cell receptor (beta chain) originates from a study of cytomegalovirus exposure and HLA in healthy donors. Findings and caveats of the study: The study found most TCR sequences rare, yet found some public TCRs in many donors. Serostatus for CMV was the only available immune exposure information. Prior analysis indicated that the majority of TCR beta V segments exhibited productivity approximately 87% or approximately 30% of the time. Analysis performed later showed TCR beta chains linked to HLA being more clonally expanded than equally common others.

This clone has a handful of counts. Antigen unknown. The primer mix had 60 Vbeta and 13 Jbeta primers. Some clones are missing from TCRdb's copy, which holds only in-frame ones; the method was immunoSEQ multiplex PCR. The sample lists roughly 190,000 clones, 65% to 80% occurring once. The CDR3 has 14 amino acids. V was trimmed by 7 bases and J by 8 bases, leaving 21 bases between them. Germline CDR1 SGHNT, CDR2 YYREEE (reference sequence). The TCR originated in a man under 40 in good health and CMV-seropositive. Sequenced input: PBMCs. V is TRBV5-4 and J is TRBJ1-1, with D tentatively TRBD1 (5 bases). CDR3 nucleotides: TGTGCCAGCTCCTTTTCGGGGACCGGGAGGGAAGCTTTCTTT. This codes for CASSFSGTGREAFF.